Following are 23 T cell receptor beta chains from one sample sequenced in a study of shared clonotypes between healthy human individuals. The method was immunoSEQ multiplex PCR; TCRdb's version includes in-frame clones alone and lacks a portion of them. The repertoire holds roughly 1,500,000 clones, with 95% to 99% as singletons. Sequencing was carried out using naive CD4+ T cells sorted from blood. Subset: CD45RA+ positively selected. These receptor sequences come from a young man in good health.

The V call is TRBV5-1, the J call TRBJ2-6, with 8 bases matching TRBD1. Germline V gene lookup returns CDR1 SGHRS and CDR2 YFSETQ. The CDR3 runs 18 residues. Germline trimming cut 3 bases from V and 0 bases from J; bases unmatched to any gene: 8. CDR3 loop: CASSYTDRGFSGANVLTF. CDR3 coding DNA: TGCGCCAGCAGCTATACAGACAGGGGTTTCTCTGGGGCCAACGTCCTGACTTTC.

On this clone: Other nucleotide sequences in the sample specify the same CDR3. The chain recombines TRBV7-9 with TRBJ2-3; D is ambiguous. Per the germline V gene, CDR1 is SEHNR and CDR2 is FQNEAQ (reference sequence). The V end lost 0 bases, the J end lost 0 bases, and 4 bases lay between the germline ends. This CDR3 is built from 14 residues. The CDR3 region has the DNA TGTGCCAGCAGCTTAGCAGGTAGCACAGATACGCAGTATTTT. Translating it yields CASSLAGSTDTQYF.

The chain joins TRBV5-1 to TRBJ1-1; 7 nucleotides agree with TRBD1. Unmatched junction bases numbered 5, after V lost 3 bases and J lost 0 bases. CDR3 length: 15 residues. Germline values: CDR1 SGHRS, CDR2 YFSETQ. CDR3 amino acids: CASSSTTGMNTEAFF. The CDR3 DNA reads as TGCGCCAGCAGCTCTACGACAGGGATGAACACTGAAGCTTTCTTT.

This clone was recorded only once. The V and J genes are TRBV7-8 and TRBJ1-1; tentative D call: TRBD1 (6 bases). Germline V gene lookup returns CDR1 SGHVS and CDR2 FQNEAQ. V lost 5 bases to trimming and J lost 1 base, with 14 bases between them. This CDR3 spans 15 amino acids. CDR3 nucleotide sequence: TGTGCCAGCAGCCAGGCATTGGGGGCGAACACTGAAGCTTTCTTT. Its protein product is CASSQALGANTEAFF.

The chain has TRBV6-6 and TRBJ2-7; 12 bases map to TRBD1. The germline CDR1 and CDR2 sequences are MNHNY and SVGAGI (reference sequence). CDR3 length: 13 residues. After removal of 8 bases from V and 7 bases from J, the junction contained 6 bases not matched to a gene. CDR3 nucleotide sequence: TGTGCCAGCTTGGGACAGGGGGCTCGGGAGCAGTACTTC. Its protein is CASLGQGAREQYF.

The rearrangement links TRBV28 to TRBJ2-1; 9 bases align to TRBD2. Per the germline V gene, CDR1 is MDHEN and CDR2 is SYDVKM. The CDR3 sequence is 13 residues long. The CDR3 reads CATGTSMYNEQFF. For the CDR3, the DNA is TGTGCAACCGGGACTAGCATGTACAATGAGCAGTTCTTC. The full variable domain, completed using reference TRBV28 and TRBJ2-1, is DVKVTQSSRYLVKRTGEKVFLECVQDMDHENMFWYRQDPGLGLRLIYFSYDVKMKEKGDIPEGYSVSREKKERFSLILESASTNQTSMYLCATGTSMYNEQFFGPGTRLTVL.

This chain links TRBV28 with TRBJ2-7; D gene uncertain. This CDR3 is 12 amino acids long. Per germline, CDR1 MDHEN and CDR2 SYDVKM. The V end was cut by 6 bases, the J end by 2 bases, with 8 bases between. This chain's CDR3 is CASSSAPYEQYF. Written as DNA, the CDR3 is TGTGCCAGCAGCTCCGCCCCCTACGAGCAGTACTTC.

The gene calls are TRBV9 and TRBJ2-1; 10 nucleotides agree with TRBD2. The trim removed 0 bases at V and 13 bases at J, leaving 4 bases unmatched. This CDR3 has 13 amino acids. Germline V gene data show CDR1 as SGDLS and CDR2 as YYNGEE. CDR3 in DNA: TGTGCCAGCAGCGTAGATAGCGGGAGGACTCAGTTCTTC. This gives the protein CASSVDSGRTQFF.

This chain uses TRBV2 with TRBJ1-5; D is perhaps TRBD1 (5 bases). In germline, CDR1 is SNHLY, CDR2 FYNNEI. Trimming took off 8 bases at V and 1 base at J, with 9 bases between the two ends. The CDR3 runs to 13 residues. The CDR3 protein is CASLGTSNQPQHF. The CDR3 DNA sequence: TGTGCCAGCTTAGGGACCAGCAATCAGCCCCAGCATTTT. Full variable domain (missing parts from reference TRBV2 and TRBJ1-5): EPEVTQTPSHQVTQMGQEVILRCVPISNHLYFYWYRQILGQKVEFLVSFYNNEISEKSEIFDDQFSVERPDGSNFTLKIRSTKLEDSAMYFCASLGTSNQPQHFGDGTRLSIL.

J is TRBJ2-7 and V is TRBV5-6; D remains ambiguous. Germline assignment: CDR1 SGHDT and CDR2 YYEEEE. The CDR3 length is 15 residues. Trimming left V 3 bases short and J 2 bases short, with 15 bases between. The CDR3 nucleotides read TGTGCCAGCAGCTCCCTGAAAGCTGTCCCCTACGAGCAGTACTTC. Residues: CASSSLKAVPYEQYF.

The chain combines TRBV9 with TRBJ2-1; 7 bases are shared with TRBD2. V trimming: 0 bases; J trimming: 7 bases; junction bases outside the gene matches: 7. Germline-derived CDR1 and CDR2 are SGDLS and YYNGEE. The CDR3 spans 15 residues. The CDR3 here is CASSVDTGGWNEQFF. CDR3 bases: TGTGCCAGCAGCGTAGATACGGGAGGATGGAATGAGCAGTTCTTC.

This clone came up once. The V call is TRBV10-1, the J call TRBJ2-7; D is undetermined. Looked up from germline, CDR1 is WNHNN and CDR2 is SYGVQD (reference sequence). This CDR3 is built from 13 residues. Trimming pared 4 bases from V and 6 bases from J, leaving 13 bases between. The chain's CDR3 is CASSGQIQSEQYF. CDR3 sequence (DNA): TGCGCCAGCAGTGGACAAATTCAGAGCGAGCAGTACTTC.

The chain combines TRBV30 with TRBJ2-7; 9 bases line up with TRBD1. From germline, CDR1 is GTSNPN and CDR2 SVGIG (reference sequence). The ends lost 4 bases at V and 5 bases at J; junction bases unmatched: 12. CDR3 length: 15 amino acids. Here the CDR3 DNA reads TGTGCCTGGAAAAGGGGGACAGGGTATACCAACGAGCAGTACTTC. Its protein is CAWKRGTGYTNEQYF.

The chain joins TRBV11-2 to TRBJ2-7; D ambiguous. Deletions cut 1 base from V and 4 bases from J, with 8 bases between. Germline V CDR1 and CDR2: SGHAT, FQNNGV. The CDR3 is made up of 13 amino acids. Here the CDR3 reads CASSLVRRYEQYF. The DNA for the CDR3 is TGTGCCAGCAGCTTAGTCAGGCGGTACGAGCAGTACTTC.

The J gene is TRBJ2-7, the V gene TRBV28, with 10 bases lining up with TRBD2. Germline V lookup: CDR1 MDHEN, CDR2 SYDVKM. This CDR3 region has 15 residues. With V trimmed by 3 bases and J by 2 bases, 4 bases remained unmatched. This CDR3 reads CASSFGSGRAYEQYF. The CDR3 bases are TGTGCCAGCAGTTTCGGAAGCGGGAGGGCCTACGAGCAGTACTTC.

The chain has TRBV28 and TRBJ2-1, with TRBD1 matching 7 bases. Germline assignment: CDR1 MDHEN and CDR2 SYDVKM. V lost 6 bases, J lost 7 bases, and 9 bases stayed unmatched. This CDR3 has 14 amino acids. CDR3 bases: TGTGCCAGCAGGAAAGTAGACAGGGTAAATGAGCAGTTCTTC. Translation gives CASRKVDRVNEQFF.

V and J are TRBV7-8 and TRBJ2-5; 10 bases match TRBD2. Germline lookup yields CDR1 SGHVS and CDR2 FQNEAQ. Unmatched junction bases numbered 9, after V lost 7 bases and J lost 7 bases. This CDR3 has 14 residues. The CDR3 sequence is CASTLVASGGTQYF. The CDR3 DNA follows: TGTGCCAGCACCCTCGTAGCTAGCGGGGGGACCCAGTACTTC.

The V gene is TRBV6-5, the J gene TRBJ2-7; 11 nucleotides agree with TRBD1. From germline, CDR1 is MNHEY and CDR2 SVGAGI. CDR3 length equals 13 residues. With V trimmed by 11 bases and J by 3 bases, 6 bases remained unmatched. In DNA, the CDR3 is TGTGCCTCGTTAGGGACAGGGGGCTACGAGCAGTACTTC. It encodes CASLGTGGYEQYF.

The V call is TRBV27, the J call TRBJ1-2; 9 positions match TRBD1. Germline trimming cut 5 bases from V and 8 bases from J; bases unmatched to any gene: 15. The CDR3 has 16 amino acids. Per the germline V gene, CDR1 is MNHEY and CDR2 is SMNVEV (reference sequence). The CDR3 region is CASSPYASRDREGYTF. CDR3 bases: TGTGCCAGCAGTCCCTATGCAAGCCGGGACAGGGAGGGCTACACCTTC.

This chain connects TRBV6-6 to TRBJ2-4; D not resolved. The CDR3 runs to 16 residues. Germline CDR1 MNHNY, CDR2 SVGAGI (reference sequence). V was shortened by 4 bases and J by 8 bases, with 21 bases between the two germline ends. DNA for the CDR3: TGTGCCAGCAGTTTCGACAACCAACTCCATTCGGACATTCAGTACTTC. It codes for CASSFDNQLHSDIQYF.

The rearrangement joins TRBV5-4 to TRBJ2-7, with TRBD2 identical over 14 bases. Trimming removed 4 bases from V and 6 bases from J; junction bases left unmatched: 6. This CDR3 spans 15 amino acids. Germline-derived CDR1 and CDR2 are SGHNT and YYREEE (reference sequence). CDR3 amino acids: CASSPGLAGVGEQYF. The CDR3 DNA reads as TGTGCCAGCAGCCCGGGACTAGCGGGAGTAGGCGAGCAGTACTTC.

As regards this clone: The same CDR3 can be traced to other DNA sequences in this sample. The V call is TRBV28, the J call TRBJ1-5; 7 bases map to TRBD1. Germline CDR1 reads MDHEN; CDR2 reads SYDVKM. The CDR3 has 14 residues. V was pared by 4 bases and J by 6 bases, with 6 bases of the junction left unmatched. CDR3 region: CASSSRQGGQPQHF. The CDR3 region has the DNA TGTGCCAGCAGTTCACGACAGGGTGGTCAGCCCCAGCATTTT.

This clone was seen only a few times. The chain uses TRBV10-1 and TRBJ2-1, with unresolved D. The CDR3 runs 12 residues. Trimming pared 5 bases from V and 9 bases from J, leaving 11 bases between. Germline lookup yields CDR1 WNHNN and CDR2 SYGVQD (reference sequence). CDR3 bases: TGCGCCAGCAGTAACCCCCAGACTGAGCAGTTCTTC. Translating gives CASSNPQTEQFF.